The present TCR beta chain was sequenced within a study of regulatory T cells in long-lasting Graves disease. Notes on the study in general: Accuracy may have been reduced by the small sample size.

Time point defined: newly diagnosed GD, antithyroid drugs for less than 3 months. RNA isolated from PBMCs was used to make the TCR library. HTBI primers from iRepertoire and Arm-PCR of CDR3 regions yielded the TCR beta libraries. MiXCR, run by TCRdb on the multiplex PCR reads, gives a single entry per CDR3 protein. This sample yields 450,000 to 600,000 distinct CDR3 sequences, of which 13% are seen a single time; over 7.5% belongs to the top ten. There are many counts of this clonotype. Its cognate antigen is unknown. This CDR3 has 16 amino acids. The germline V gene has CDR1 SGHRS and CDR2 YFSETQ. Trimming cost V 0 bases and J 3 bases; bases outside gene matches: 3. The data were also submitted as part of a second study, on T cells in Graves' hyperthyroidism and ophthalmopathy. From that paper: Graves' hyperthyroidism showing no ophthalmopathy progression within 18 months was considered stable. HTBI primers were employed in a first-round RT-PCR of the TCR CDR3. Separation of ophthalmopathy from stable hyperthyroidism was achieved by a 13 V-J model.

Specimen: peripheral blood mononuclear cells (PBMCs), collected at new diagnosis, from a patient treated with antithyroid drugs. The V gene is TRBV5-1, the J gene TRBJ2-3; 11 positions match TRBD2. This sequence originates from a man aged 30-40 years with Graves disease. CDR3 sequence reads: CASSLVLAGGTDTQYF. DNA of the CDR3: TGCGCCAGCAGCTTGGTCCTAGCGGGAGGAACAGATACGCAGTATTTT. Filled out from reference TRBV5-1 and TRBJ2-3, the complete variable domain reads KAGVTQTPRYLIKTRGQQVTLSCSPISGHRSVSWYQQTPGQGLQFLFEYFSETQRNKGNFPGRFSGRQFSNSRSEMNVSTLELGDSALYLCASSLVLAGGTDTQYFGPGTRLTVL.